Below are 24 T cell receptor beta chains sequenced from a single sample in a study of T cell repertoires in cytomegalovirus infection. Their cognate antigens are unknown. Via MiXCR, TCRdb re-called the reads, giving one row per CDR3 protein. The table lists about 500,000 distinct CDR3 sequences, 33% of them singletons, with roughly 15% in the top ten. The sample in question was cultured PBMCs, obtained from culture after CMV antigen stimulation. The receptor set was obtained from a human donor in good health (CMV status not recorded). Some clones in this sample may be carry-over from other donors' samples.

V gene TRBV25-1 combines with J gene TRBJ2-1, with 9 positions matching TRBD2. The CDR3 totals 15 residues. The V gene's germline CDR1 is MGHDK and CDR2 SYGVNS. The V gene end was trimmed by 2 bases and the J gene end by 10 bases; junction bases not matched to a gene: 9. CDR3 nucleotides: TGTGCCAGCAGTGAACGCGGCGGGAGGGCAGAAGAGCAGTTCTTC. Amino acid sequence: CASSERGGRAEEQFF.

This chain links TRBV6-4 with TRBJ2-1; 10 positions match TRBD2. The germline V gene encodes CDR1 MRHNA and CDR2 SNTAGT. Trimming took 2 bases from V and 5 from J; bases not matched to a gene: 3. This CDR3 spans 15 amino acids. This chain's CDR3 is CASSDGTSEHNEQFF. The DNA of the CDR3 is TGTGCCAGCAGTGACGGGACTAGCGAACACAATGAGCAGTTCTTC.

The rearrangement uses TRBV5-4 and TRBJ2-6; D unclear. The CDR3 sequence is 14 residues long. V was clipped by 3 bases and J by 1 base, with 5 bases between them. Looked up from germline, CDR1 is SGHNT and CDR2 is YYREEE (reference sequence). As DNA, the CDR3 is TGTGCCAGCAGCTGGATGTCTGGGGCCAACGTCCTGACTTTC. Residues: CASSWMSGANVLTF.

This clonotype turned up a few times. The chain joins TRBV10-3 to TRBJ2-3; no reliable D call. The CDR3 length is 12 residues. V was clipped by 6 bases and J by 2 bases, with 6 bases between them. Germline CDR1 and CDR2: ENHRY and SYGVKD. The CDR3 region is CAISINTDTQYF. The CDR3 DNA sequence: TGTGCCATCAGCATCAACACAGATACGCAGTATTTT.

The chain's CDR3 is CASSSEGRVNEKLFF. CDR3 bases: TGTGCCAGCAGCTCGGAGGGTCGGGTTAATGAAAAACTGTTTTTT. The chain recombines TRBV28 with TRBJ1-4, with D unresolved. The V gene lost 6 bases and the J gene lost 4 bases, with 15 bases spanning the gap. From germline, CDR1 is MDHEN and CDR2 SYDVKM. The CDR3 length is 15 residues.

V and J are TRBV7-2 and TRBJ1-1; D not certain. Germline loops: CDR1 SGHTA, CDR2 FQGNSA. CDR3 length: 16 residues. V was shortened by 5 bases and J by 4 bases, with 20 bases between the two germline ends. The DNA of the CDR3 is TGTGCCAGCAGCCCCCTACTACGGCAGAGGAGCACTGAAGCTTTCTTT. Amino acid sequence: CASSPLLRQRSTEAFF.

The table lists this clonotype with a few counts. The rearrangement links TRBV15 to TRBJ1-6, with a possible D match to TRBD1 (6 bases). This CDR3 has 18 residues. V gave up 0 bases and J gave up 0 bases, with 12 bases separating them. The germline gives CDR1 LNHNV, CDR2 YYDKDF (reference sequence). As DNA, the CDR3 is TGTGCCACCAGCAGAGACCGACAGGCAGACTCCTATAATTCACCCCTCCACTTT. As protein: CATSRDRQADSYNSPLHF.

V usage is TRBV11-3 and J usage is TRBJ1-5; no clear D. Germline loops: CDR1 SGHNT, CDR2 YENEEA. The CDR3 has 18 amino acids. V gave up 0 bases and J gave up 3 bases, with 18 bases separating them. CDR3 bases: TGTGCCAGCAGCTTAGACCGGTATCGCACAGAACCCAATCAGCCCCAGCATTTT. It specifies CASSLDRYRTEPNQPQHF.

The V and J genes are TRBV12-5 and TRBJ2-7, with 7 bases identical to TRBD2. The V and J ends lost 9 bases and 13 bases, in that order; junction bases with no gene match: 12. Germline loops: CDR1 LGHNT, CDR2 FRNRAP. The CDR3 is 11 residues long. This CDR3 is CARTGLLLTYV. CDR3 nucleotide sequence: TGTGCTAGGACGGGACTACTCCTTACCTACGTC.

The rearrangement joins TRBV7-6 to TRBJ2-1; 9 bases fit TRBD2. The CDR3 extends over 13 amino acids. Germline CDR1 reads SGHVS; CDR2 reads FNYEAQ. The CDR3 reads CATSSGAGDEQFF. Written as DNA, the CDR3 is TGTGCTACATCTAGCGGGGCGGGGGATGAGCAGTTCTTC.

The chain is built from TRBV6-2 or TRBV6-3 and TRBJ1-6, with 9 bases that match TRBD1. Germline V lookup: CDR1 MNHEY, CDR2 SVGEGT. V lost 10 bases, J lost 7 bases, and 5 bases stayed unmatched. This CDR3 has 13 amino acids. The CDR3 loop reads CATTTGGNSPLHF. The DNA of the CDR3 is TGTGCCACCACCACAGGGGGCAATTCACCCCTCCACTTT.

This clonotype was counted at least ten times. The chain carries TRBV7-8 and TRBJ2-5; tentatively, D is TRBD1 (5 bases). Germline V lookup: CDR1 SGHVS, CDR2 FQNEAQ. The CDR3 runs 14 residues. Trimming shortened V by 1 base and J by 6 bases, and 12 bases separated the two germline ends. As DNA, the CDR3 is TGTGCCAGCAGCTTAGTACAGGTCTTCCAGACCCAGTACTTC. This sequence encodes CASSLVQVFQTQYF.

This clonotype was seen at least ten times. The chain couples TRBV7-6 to TRBJ2-3; 13 nucleotides agree with TRBD2. CDR1 is SGHVS, CDR2 FNYEAQ, per germline. The V and J ends lost 7 bases and 5 bases, in that order; junction bases with no gene match: 15. The CDR3 has 18 residues. The CDR3 spells CASMSGLAGVGLKDTQYF. CDR3 DNA: TGTGCCAGCATGAGTGGACTAGCGGGAGTCGGTTTGAAAGATACGCAGTATTTT.

This clonotype has more than one count but fewer than ten. The J gene is TRBJ2-7, the V gene TRBV20-1, with 9 nucleotides matching TRBD1. Germline V gives CDR1 DFQATT, CDR2 SNEGSKA (reference sequence). The CDR3 covers 13 residues. Trimming took 3 bases from V and 7 from J; bases not matched to a gene: 7. CDR3 amino acids: CSASGTGNGEQYV. In nucleotides, the CDR3 is TGCAGTGCTAGCGGGACAGGGAACGGTGAGCAGTACGTC.

This clonotype turned up a few times. CDR3 nucleotides: TGTGCCAGCAGCCCCCCCGAGGCGGGTGGCTACACCTTC. It specifies CASSPPEAGGYTF. The V and J genes are TRBV7-2 and TRBJ1-2; D is undetermined. CDR3 size: 13 residues. Germline CDR1 and CDR2: SGHTA and FQGNSA. V dropped 5 bases and J dropped 7 bases, with 14 bases sitting between them.

The chain links TRBV19 to TRBJ2-2; D is unclear. The CDR3 length is 13 residues. V was cut by 7 bases and J by 7 bases, with 13 bases left in between. CDR1 and CDR2 from the germline V gene are LNHDA and SQIVND (reference sequence). Here the CDR3 reads CASTPGSGGELFF. CDR3 DNA sequence: TGTGCCAGTACCCCCGGCTCCGGCGGGGAGCTGTTTTTT.

This sequence joins TRBV29-1 and TRBJ2-3; the match to TRBD2 covers 11 bases. CDR1 is SQVTM and CDR2 is ANQGSEA in the germline V gene. CDR3 length: 14 amino acids. V shed 6 bases and J 4 bases; nucleotides not matched to a gene: 6. CDR3 sequence (DNA): TGCAGCGTCTCCGGGACTAGCGGCGCAGATACGCAGTATTTT. Residues: CSVSGTSGADTQYF.

The rearrangement joins TRBV27 to TRBJ2-6; the match to TRBD1 covers 12 bases. This CDR3 is built from 18 residues. Unmatched junction bases numbered 6, after V lost 3 bases and J lost 3 bases. Germline CDR1 and CDR2: MNHEY and SMNVEV (reference sequence). The CDR3 sequence: CASSFLGQGAGGANVLTF. CDR3 DNA: TGTGCCAGCAGTTTCTTGGGACAGGGGGCTGGTGGGGCCAACGTCCTGACTTTC.

This clonotype was seen ten or more times. The rearrangement uses TRBV6-5 and TRBJ2-2; D possibly corresponds to TRBD1 (6 bases). Trimming left V 6 bases short and J 7 bases short, with 15 bases between. The CDR3 runs to 14 residues. CDR1 is MNHEY, CDR2 SVGAGI, per germline. The CDR3 DNA sequence: TGTGCCAGCAGGCCCGGACAGTCCATCGGGGAGCTGTTTTTT. This encodes CASRPGQSIGELFF.

The chain carries TRBV6-2 or TRBV6-3 and TRBJ2-1, with D uncertain. The CDR3 is made up of 17 amino acids. CDR1 is MNHEY, CDR2 SVGEGT, per germline. V was clipped by 4 bases and J by 0 bases, with 16 bases between them. This chain's CDR3 is CASSSTAPRFSYNEQFF. CDR3 coding DNA: TGTGCCAGCAGTTCGACTGCACCTCGTTTCTCCTACAATGAGCAGTTCTTC.

The rearrangement joins TRBV7-9 to TRBJ2-7, with D unclear. The CDR3 consists of 13 residues. Germline CDR1 SEHNR, CDR2 FQNEAQ (reference sequence). Trimming left V 6 bases short and J 1 base short, with 10 bases between. The CDR3 sequence is CASSRAHSYEQYV. The CDR3 nucleotides are TGTGCCAGCAGTAGGGCCCATTCCTACGAGCAGTACGTC.

The chain employs TRBV6-2 or TRBV6-3 and TRBJ2-7, with 10 bases identical to TRBD2. V was clipped by 7 bases and J by 6 bases; unmatched bases: 9. The CDR3 is made up of 14 amino acids. Germline assignment: CDR1 MNHEY and CDR2 SVGEGT. CDR3 sequence: CASTSAGGIGEQYF. The CDR3 DNA follows: TGTGCCAGCACATCAGCGGGAGGGATCGGCGAGCAGTACTTC.

Only a few counts were recorded for this clonotype. This rearrangement joins TRBV7-2 to TRBJ1-1; D is uncertain. The CDR3 sequence is 11 residues long. V was shortened by 5 bases and J by 10 bases, with 11 bases between the two germline ends. Germline V CDR1 and CDR2: SGHTA, FQGNSA. The CDR3, as DNA: TGTGCCAGCAGCCCCAGACAAGTAGCTTTCTTT. This encodes CASSPRQVAFF. The full variable domain, in which reference TRBV7-2 and TRBJ1-1 provide the parts outside the CDR3, is GAGVSQSPSNKVTEKGKDVELRCDPISGHTALYWYRQSLGQGLEFLIYFQGNSAPDKSGLPSDRFSAERTGGSVSTLTIQRTQQEDSAVYLCASSPRQVAFFGQGTRLTVV.

The chain has TRBV10-3 and TRBJ2-7; a possible D gene is TRBD2 (6 bases). The germline V gene has CDR1 ENHRY and CDR2 SYGVKD. The CDR3 is made up of 14 amino acids. The V and J ends lost 10 bases and 0 bases respectively, with 16 bases between them. The CDR3 spells CATREVGGSYEQYF. The CDR3 DNA sequence: TGTGCCACCAGGGAGGTAGGTGGCTCCTACGAGCAGTACTTC.